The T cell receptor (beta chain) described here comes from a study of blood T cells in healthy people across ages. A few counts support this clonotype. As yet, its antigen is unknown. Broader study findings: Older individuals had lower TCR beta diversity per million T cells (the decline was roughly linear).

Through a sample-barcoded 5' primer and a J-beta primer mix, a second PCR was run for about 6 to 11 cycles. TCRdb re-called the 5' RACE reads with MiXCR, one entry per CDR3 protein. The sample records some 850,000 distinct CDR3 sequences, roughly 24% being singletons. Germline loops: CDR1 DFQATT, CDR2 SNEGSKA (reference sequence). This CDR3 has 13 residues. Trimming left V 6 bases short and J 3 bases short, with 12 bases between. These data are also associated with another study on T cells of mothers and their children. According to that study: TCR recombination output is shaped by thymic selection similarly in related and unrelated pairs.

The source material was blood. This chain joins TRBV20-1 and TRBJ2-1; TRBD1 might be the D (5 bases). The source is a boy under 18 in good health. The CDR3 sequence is CSAAQVFYNEQFF. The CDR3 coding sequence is TGCAGTGCCGCACAGGTCTTCTACAATGAGCAGTTCTTC.